These T cell receptor beta chains were read from a single sample in a study of T cells after posttransplantation cyclophosphamide. The assay was immunoSEQ multiplex PCR, and TCRdb's table has in-frame clones only and misses some. This sample has thousands of clones, with around two thirds found just once. The sample was memory CD8+ T cells sorted from blood. The receptors were sampled from a woman in her twenties or thirties in good health and a related stem cell transplant donor. The CDR3 runs from the conserved cysteine through the conserved F or W. A D gene is named only where the DNA matches it firmly. Where a row states a size, it is once, few, many or the class of an expanded clone; other rows omit it.

CDR3 length: 15; clone size: .; V gene: TRBV7-8; J gene: TRBJ2-1; D gene: TRBD2; CDR3 protein: CASSSERGGRNEQFF; CDR3 DNA: TGTGCCAGCAGCTCCGAGCGGGGGGGGAGAAATGAGCAGTTCTTC
CDR3 length: 17; clone size: .; V gene: TRBV4-2; J gene: TRBJ1-6; D gene: TRBD1; CDR3 protein: CASSFMDWTGGNSPLHF; CDR3 DNA: TGTGCCAGCAGCTTCATGGACTGGACAGGGGGTAATTCACCCCTCCACTTT
CDR3 length: 15; clone size: .; V gene: TRBV6-6; J gene: TRBJ1-1; D gene: .; CDR3 protein: CASSYRGGVDTEAFF; CDR3 DNA: TGTGCCAGCAGTTACCGGGGCGGGGTTGACACTGAAGCTTTCTTT
CDR3 length: 17; clone size: .; V gene: TRBV7-9; J gene: TRBJ1-6; D gene: TRBD1; CDR3 protein: CASSSHDGQGQGSPLHF; CDR3 DNA: TGTGCCAGCAGCTCTCACGACGGACAGGGACAGGGTTCACCCCTCCACTTT
CDR3 length: 13; clone size: .; V gene: TRBV6-4; J gene: TRBJ2-3; D gene: .; CDR3 protein: CASSAHASDTQYF; CDR3 DNA: TGTGCCAGCAGTGCCCATGCGTCAGATACGCAGTATTTT
CDR3 length: 13; clone size: .; V gene: TRBV28; J gene: TRBJ1-2; D gene: TRBD1; CDR3 protein: CASSGQGPYSYTF; CDR3 DNA: TGTGCCAGCAGTGGACAGGGGCCATATAGCTACACCTTC
CDR3 length: 17; clone size: once; V gene: TRBV7-9; J gene: TRBJ2-1; D gene: TRBD2; CDR3 protein: CASSLDRGLADYNEQFF; CDR3 DNA: TGTGCCAGCAGCTTAGACCGGGGACTAGCGGACTACAATGAGCAGTTCTTC
CDR3 length: 15; clone size: few; V gene: TRBV27; J gene: TRBJ2-7; D gene: TRBD2; CDR3 protein: CASSLISGGAGGQYF; CDR3 DNA: TGTGCCAGCAGTCTGATTAGCGGGGGGGCCGGTGGACAGTACTTC
CDR3 length: 12; clone size: .; V gene: TRBV9; J gene: TRBJ1-1; D gene: .; CDR3 protein: CASSPLTAEAFF; CDR3 DNA: TGTGCCAGCAGCCCTTTGACAGCTGAAGCTTTCTTT
CDR3 length: 13; clone size: .; V gene: TRBV29-1; J gene: TRBJ2-1; D gene: TRBD1; CDR3 protein: CSGSGTDYNEQFF; CDR3 DNA: TGCAGCGGATCCGGGACAGACTACAATGAGCAGTTCTTC
CDR3 length: 15; clone size: .; V gene: TRBV4-2; J gene: TRBJ1-3; D gene: .; CDR3 protein: CASSQATDGGNTIYF; CDR3 DNA: TGTGCCAGCAGCCAAGCCACAGATGGTGGAAACACCATATATTTT
CDR3 length: 15; clone size: few; V gene: TRBV7-6; J gene: TRBJ2-3; D gene: .; CDR3 protein: CASSPPTGERDTQYF; CDR3 DNA: TGTGCCAGCAGCCCACCGACGGGGGAGAGGGATACGCAGTATTTT
CDR3 length: 14; clone size: few; V gene: TRBV6-5; J gene: TRBJ1-1; D gene: TRBD1; CDR3 protein: CASSTGGEITEAFF; CDR3 DNA: TGTGCCAGCAGTACAGGGGGCGAAATCACTGAAGCTTTCTTT
CDR3 length: 16; clone size: .; V gene: TRBV27; J gene: TRBJ2-3; D gene: TRBD2; CDR3 protein: CASSLSPSGSTDTQYF; CDR3 DNA: TGTGCCAGCAGTTTATCGCCTAGCGGAAGCACAGATACGCAGTATTTT
CDR3 length: 13; clone size: .; V gene: TRBV6-4; J gene: TRBJ2-3; D gene: .; CDR3 protein: CASSERSTDTQYF; CDR3 DNA: TGTGCCAGCAGTGAGCGTAGCACAGATACGCAGTATTTT
CDR3 length: 14; clone size: .; V gene: TRBV6-5; J gene: TRBJ1-2; D gene: .; CDR3 protein: CASSYLDSNYGYTF; CDR3 DNA: TGTGCCAGCAGTTACCTCGACTCTAACTATGGCTACACCTTC